This record covers a single TCR beta chain. Its antigen is unidentified. This specimen comes from a study of T cell responses to AZD1222 COVID-19 vaccine. Study-level background: Second doses that came at about 4 or about 12 weeks were put together.

Study conclusions and caveats: Repertoire sampling was restricted to post-peak T cell response timepoints.

In germline, CDR1 is SGHVS, CDR2 FNYEAQ. The CDR3 consists of 15 residues. V was clipped by 2 bases and J by 6 bases, with 16 bases between them. Measured with immunoSEQ multiplex PCR; TCRdb has only the in-frame clones, and not every one. The table shows more than 100,000 clones, with 90% to 95% occurring only once. The TCR sequence derives from an adult in good health. V and J are TRBV7-6 and TRBJ1-2; D perhaps matches TRBD1 (5 bases). Material: peripheral blood, obtained on day 0 of AZD1222 vaccination. CDR3 DNA: TGTGCCAGCAGCTTAACACATCAGGGCTCTGATGGCTACACCTTC. Protein product: CASSLTHQGSDGYTF.